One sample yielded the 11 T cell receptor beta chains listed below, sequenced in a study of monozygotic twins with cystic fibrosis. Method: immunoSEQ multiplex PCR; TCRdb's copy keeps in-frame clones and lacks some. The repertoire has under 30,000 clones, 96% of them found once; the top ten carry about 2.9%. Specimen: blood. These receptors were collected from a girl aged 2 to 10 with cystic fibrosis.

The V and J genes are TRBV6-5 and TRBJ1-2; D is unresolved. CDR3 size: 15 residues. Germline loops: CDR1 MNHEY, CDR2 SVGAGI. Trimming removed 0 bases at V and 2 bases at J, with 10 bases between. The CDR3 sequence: CASSYSGRENYGYTF. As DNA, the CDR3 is TGTGCCAGCAGTTACTCGGGTCGGGAAAACTATGGCTACACCTTC.

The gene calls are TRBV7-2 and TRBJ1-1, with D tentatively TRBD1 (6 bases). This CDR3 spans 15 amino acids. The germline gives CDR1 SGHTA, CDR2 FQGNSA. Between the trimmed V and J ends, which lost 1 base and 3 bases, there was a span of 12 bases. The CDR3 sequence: CASSLVGAEYTEAFF. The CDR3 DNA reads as TGTGCCAGCAGCTTAGTGGGGGCCGAGTACACTGAAGCTTTCTTT.

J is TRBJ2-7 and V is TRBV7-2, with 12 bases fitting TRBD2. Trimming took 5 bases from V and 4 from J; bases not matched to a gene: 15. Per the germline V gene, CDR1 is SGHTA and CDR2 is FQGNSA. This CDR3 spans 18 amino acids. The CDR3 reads CASSPQGSSGRALYEQYF. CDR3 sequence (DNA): TGTGCCAGCAGCCCTCAAGGGTCTAGCGGGAGGGCCTTGTACGAGCAGTACTTC.

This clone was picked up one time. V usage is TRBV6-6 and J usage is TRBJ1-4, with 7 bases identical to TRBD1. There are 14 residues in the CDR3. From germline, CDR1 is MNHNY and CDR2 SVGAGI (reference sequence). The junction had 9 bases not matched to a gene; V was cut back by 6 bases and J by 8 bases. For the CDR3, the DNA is TGTGCCAGCAGGCCCCGACAGGGCGGGGAAAAACTGTTTTTT. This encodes CASRPRQGGEKLFF.

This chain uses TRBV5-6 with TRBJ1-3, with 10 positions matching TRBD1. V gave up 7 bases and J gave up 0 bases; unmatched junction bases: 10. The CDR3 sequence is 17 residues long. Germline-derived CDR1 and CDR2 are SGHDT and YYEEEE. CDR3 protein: CASSPGQGRSSGNTIYF. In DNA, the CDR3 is TGTGCCAGCTCTCCGGGACAGGGGCGAAGCTCTGGAAACACCATATATTTT.

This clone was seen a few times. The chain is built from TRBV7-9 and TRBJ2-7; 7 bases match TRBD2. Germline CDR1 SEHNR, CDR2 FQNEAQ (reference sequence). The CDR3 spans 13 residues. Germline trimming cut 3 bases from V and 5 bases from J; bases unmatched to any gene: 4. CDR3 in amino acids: CASSFSSGDEQYF. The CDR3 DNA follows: TGTGCCAGCAGCTTTAGCAGCGGGGACGAGCAGTACTTC.

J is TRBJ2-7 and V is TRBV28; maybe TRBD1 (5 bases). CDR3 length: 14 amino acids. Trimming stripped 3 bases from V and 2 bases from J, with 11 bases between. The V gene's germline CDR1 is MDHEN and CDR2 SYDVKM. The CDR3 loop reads CASSFQGTTYEQYF. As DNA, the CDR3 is TGTGCCAGCAGTTTCCAGGGAACGACCTACGAGCAGTACTTC.

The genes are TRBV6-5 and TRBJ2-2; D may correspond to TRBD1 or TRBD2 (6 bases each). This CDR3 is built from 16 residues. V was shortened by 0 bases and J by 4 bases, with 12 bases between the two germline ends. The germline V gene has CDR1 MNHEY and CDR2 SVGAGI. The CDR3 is CASSYSGGQTTGELFF. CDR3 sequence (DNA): TGTGCCAGCAGTTACTCAGGGGGGCAAACCACCGGGGAGCTGTTTTTT.

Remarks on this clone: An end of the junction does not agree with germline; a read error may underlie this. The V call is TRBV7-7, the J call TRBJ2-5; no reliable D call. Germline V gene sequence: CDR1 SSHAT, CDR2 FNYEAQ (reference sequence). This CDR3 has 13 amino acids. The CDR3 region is CASSLGQEKAQYF. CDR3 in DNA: TGTGCTAGCAGCTTAGGCCAAGAGAAGGCCCAGTACTTC.

This chain's CDR3 is CASSHLAGPYNEQFF. The CDR3 nucleotides read TGTGCCAGCAGCCATCTAGCGGGCCCCTACAATGAGCAGTTCTTC. The J gene is TRBJ2-1, the V gene TRBV11-1; 8 bases match TRBD2. Per germline, CDR1 SGHAT and CDR2 FQDESV (reference sequence). This CDR3 has 15 residues. The V segment lost 5 bases and the J segment 2 bases; nucleotides outside the gene matches: 5.

In DNA form, the CDR3 reads TGTGCCAGCAGCTTGGGGAGGAGCAGCTCTGGGGCCAACGTCCTGACTTTC. Translated: CASSLGRSSSGANVLTF. V usage is TRBV7-8 and J usage is TRBJ2-6; D perhaps matches TRBD2 (6 bases). The V gene's germline CDR1 is SGHVS and CDR2 FQNEAQ. Trimming pared 3 bases from V and 0 bases from J, leaving 12 bases between. This CDR3 is built from 17 residues.